The sequence of this T cell receptor beta chain was determined in a study of shared clonotypes between healthy human individuals. Study-wide background: CD8 memory received one plate per donor, CD8 naive two, CD4 memory three and CD4 naive three.

Profiling relied on immunoSEQ multiplex PCR, and the TCRdb table lists in-frame clones only, not all of them. This table holds about 680,000 clones, roughly 73% found once. General observations from the study: It was observed that roughly 5% of naive CD4 clonotypes were shared across a handful of donors.

Comment on this clone: Its antigen is undetermined.

The receptor was derived from a woman aged 25-40 years in good health. The specimen was memory CD4+ T cells sorted from blood. Specified subset: CD45RA-negative fraction.

The CDR3 nucleotides are TGTGCCAGCAGCCCCAGCGGCGGTACAGCACAAGAGACCCAGTACTTC. Protein: CASSPSGGTAQETQYF. V and J are TRBV4-2 and TRBJ2-5; perhaps TRBD2 as D (5 bases). CDR1 LGHNA and CDR2 YNFKEQ come from the germline V gene. The CDR3 is made up of 16 amino acids. Trimming removed 4 bases from V and 2 bases from J, with 17 bases in between.